The rows below give T cell receptor beta chains drawn from one sample of a study of CD8+CD57+ T cells in acquired aplastic anemia. TCRdb called the reads again in MiXCR, with one record for every CDR3 protein. The repertoire consists of around 140,000 distinct CDR3 sequences, with 41% occurring once and the leading ten covering 8.4%. What was sequenced was sorted CD4+, CD8+, or CD8+CD57+ T cells (not recorded which) from PBMCs. All receptors come from a human donor in good health, serving as a control. Each CDR3 is given with its conserved first and last residue. Each record gives: CDR3 protein, CDR3 DNA, D gene, CDR3 length, V gene, J gene, clone size. The D gene is left open where the match is weak. Where a row states a size, it is once, few, many or the class of an expanded clone; other rows omit it.

CDR3 protein: CSGQGTDEQFF; CDR3 DNA: TGCAGTGGTCAGGGGACCGATGAGCAGTTCTTC; D gene: NA; CDR3 length: 11; V gene: TRBV20-1; J gene: TRBJ2-1; clone size: NA
CDR3 protein: CASSLLDRGADTQYF; CDR3 DNA: TGTGCCAGCAGCTTACTAGACCGGGGGGCAGATACGCAGTATTTT; D gene: TRBD2; CDR3 length: 15; V gene: TRBV5-6; J gene: TRBJ2-3; clone size: NA
CDR3 protein: CSAEETITYRETQYF; CDR3 DNA: TGCAGCGCCGAGGAGACCATCACCTACCGAGAGACCCAGTACTTC; D gene: NA; CDR3 length: 15; V gene: TRBV29-1; J gene: TRBJ2-5; clone size: few
CDR3 protein: CAISGVGGFNEQFF; CDR3 DNA: TGTGCCATCAGTGGAGTGGGTGGTTTCAATGAGCAGTTCTTC; D gene: NA; CDR3 length: 14; V gene: TRBV10-3; J gene: TRBJ2-1; clone size: NA
CDR3 protein: CATSRSKLGTSNYGYTF; CDR3 DNA: TGTGCCACCAGCAGATCCAAACTCGGGACATCTAACTATGGCTACACCTTC; D gene: NA; CDR3 length: 17; V gene: TRBV15; J gene: TRBJ1-2; clone size: few
CDR3 protein: CASTEQGSTEAFF; CDR3 DNA: TGTGCCAGCACCGAACAGGGGAGCACTGAAGCTTTCTTT; D gene: TRBD1; CDR3 length: 13; V gene: TRBV28; J gene: TRBJ1-1; clone size: NA
CDR3 protein: CATSDLPIRQGINTEAFF; CDR3 DNA: TGTGCCACCAGTGATTTGCCCATTAGACAGGGGATAAACACTGAAGCTTTCTTT; D gene: TRBD1; CDR3 length: 18; V gene: TRBV24-1; J gene: TRBJ1-1; clone size: many
CDR3 protein: CSARNSGGSYEQYF; CDR3 DNA: TGCAGTGCTAGAAATAGCGGGGGCTCCTACGAGCAGTACTTC; D gene: TRBD2; CDR3 length: 14; V gene: TRBV20-1; J gene: TRBJ2-7; clone size: NA
CDR3 protein: CASSLGGLGYTF; CDR3 DNA: TGTGCCAGCAGCTTAGGGGGCCTGGGCTACACCTTC; D gene: NA; CDR3 length: 12; V gene: TRBV7-2; J gene: TRBJ1-2; clone size: NA
CDR3 protein: CASSLGGDTNNSPLHF; CDR3 DNA: TGCGCCAGCAGCTTAGGGGGAGATACCAATAATTCACCCCTCCACTTT; D gene: NA; CDR3 length: 16; V gene: TRBV5-1; J gene: TRBJ1-6; clone size: NA
CDR3 protein: CASSLYQGSSYEQYF; CDR3 DNA: TGTGCCAGCAGCTTATATCAGGGGAGCTCCTACGAGCAGTACTTC; D gene: NA; CDR3 length: 15; V gene: TRBV7-8; J gene: TRBJ2-7; clone size: few
CDR3 protein: CASSMTGISNQPQHF; CDR3 DNA: TGCGCCAGCAGCATGACAGGGATCAGCAATCAGCCCCAGCATTTT; D gene: TRBD1; CDR3 length: 15; V gene: TRBV4-1; J gene: TRBJ1-5; clone size: many
CDR3 protein: CASSIVARLNTEAFF; CDR3 DNA: TGTGCCAGTAGTATAGTTGCCAGATTGAACACTGAAGCTTTCTTT; D gene: NA; CDR3 length: 15; V gene: TRBV19; J gene: TRBJ1-1; clone size: NA
CDR3 protein: CAIREDYEQYF; CDR3 DNA: TGTGCCATCAGGGAGGACTACGAGCAGTACTTC; D gene: NA; CDR3 length: 11; V gene: TRBV10-3; J gene: TRBJ2-7; clone size: NA
CDR3 protein: CASRRSGRVYEQYF; CDR3 DNA: TGTGCCAGCAGGCGGTCGGGGAGGGTCTACGAGCAGTACTTC; D gene: TRBD2; CDR3 length: 14; V gene: TRBV3-1; J gene: TRBJ2-7; clone size: many
CDR3 protein: CAGSSTPNEQFF; CDR3 DNA: TGTGCCGGCAGTTCCACCCCCAATGAGCAGTTCTTC; D gene: NA; CDR3 length: 12; V gene: TRBV28; J gene: TRBJ2-1; clone size: NA
CDR3 protein: CASRTTTGGSDNYGYTF; CDR3 DNA: TGTGCCAGCAGAACCACTACAGGGGGCAGCGATAACTATGGCTACACCTTC; D gene: TRBD1; CDR3 length: 17; V gene: TRBV6-1; J gene: TRBJ1-2; clone size: NA
CDR3 protein: CASSENPGRTDTQYF; CDR3 DNA: TGCGCCAGCAGTGAGAATCCGGGACGCACAGATACGCAGTATTTT; D gene: NA; CDR3 length: 15; V gene: TRBV10-1; J gene: TRBJ2-3; clone size: NA
CDR3 protein: CSVGRDQGPLGYTF; CDR3 DNA: TGCAGCGTTGGGCGGGACCAGGGCCCCCTGGGCTACACCTTC; D gene: NA; CDR3 length: 14; V gene: TRBV29-1; J gene: TRBJ1-2; clone size: many
CDR3 protein: CASSSDREGYGYTF; CDR3 DNA: TGTGCCAGCAGTTCGGACAGGGAGGGGTATGGCTACACCTTC; D gene: TRBD1; CDR3 length: 14; V gene: TRBV28; J gene: TRBJ1-2; clone size: many
CDR3 protein: CASSLSPRGLSGNTIYF; CDR3 DNA: TGTGCCAGCAGCTTATCGCCGAGGGGGCTCTCTGGAAACACCATATATTTT; D gene: TRBD1; CDR3 length: 17; V gene: TRBV7-8; J gene: TRBJ1-3; clone size: many
CDR3 protein: CATSSLGQVDGYTF; CDR3 DNA: TGTGCCACCAGCAGTTTGGGACAGGTGGATGGCTACACCTTC; D gene: TRBD1; CDR3 length: 14; V gene: TRBV15; J gene: TRBJ1-2; clone size: NA
CDR3 protein: CAISDTGSVTEAFF; CDR3 DNA: TGTGCCATCAGTGATACAGGGTCGGTCACTGAAGCTTTCTTT; D gene: NA; CDR3 length: 14; V gene: TRBV10-3; J gene: TRBJ1-1; clone size: NA
CDR3 protein: CSVEEPRSQGYGYTF; CDR3 DNA: TGCAGCGTTGAAGAACCTAGGTCGCAGGGGTACGGCTACACCTTC; D gene: NA; CDR3 length: 15; V gene: TRBV29-1; J gene: TRBJ1-2; clone size: NA
CDR3 protein: CASSVEGASGNIQYF; CDR3 DNA: TGTGCCAGCAGCGTAGAGGGAGCCTCAGGGAACATTCAGTACTTC; D gene: NA; CDR3 length: 15; V gene: TRBV9; J gene: TRBJ2-4; clone size: many